This TCR beta chain derives from a study of vaccination effects on CD4 cells after COVID-19. In regard to this clone: Its antigen is unknown.

Whole-study results and caveats: Clones of infection and vaccine origin contracted markedly late after vaccination.

V was trimmed by 3 bases and J by 4 bases, leaving 13 bases between them. The CDR3 sequence is 15 residues long. Germline CDR1 reads KGHSH; CDR2 reads LQKENI. Before sequencing took place, the ViraFEST assay used viral peptide pools to expand antigen-specific CD4+ T cells. Between days 9 and 10 of culture, CD4+ T cells were separated out. Participants completed two doses of the BNT162b2 or mRNA-1273 vaccine. Wells of more than 1.5 million PBMC each were grown with about 9.8 IU/ml IL-2 and 9.5 to 10 ug/ml peptides. The table came from immunoSEQ multiplex PCR; TCRdb's copy has only in-frame clones and leaves some out. The profile covers tens of thousands of clones, with 75% to 80% appearing a single time and about 6.5% taken by the ten largest.

This receptor was taken from a human donor who received a COVID-19 vaccine. Some clones in this sample may be carry-over from other donors' samples. The source was CD4+ T cells from PBMCs cultured with SARS-CoV-2 spike peptides, collected after COVID-19 vaccination. The chain couples TRBV18 to TRBJ2-1; D ambiguous. CDR3 sequence: CASSPGDGKYNEQFF. The CDR3 nucleotides are TGTGCCAGCTCACCGGGCGACGGAAAATACAATGAGCAGTTCTTC.